The clone carrying this T cell receptor beta chain was recorded a few times. The germline V gene encodes CDR1 LNHDA and CDR2 SQIVND (reference sequence). The V end lost 3 bases, the J end lost 4 bases, and 19 bases lay between the germline ends. CDR3 length: 17 residues. The sample comes from a study of shared T cell receptors in the human thymus. Profiled with immunoSEQ multiplex PCR; TCRdb holds only in-frame clones, not every one. Among a few hundred thousand clones, roughly 94% were seen once, and the ten largest hold about 0.02%. This chain links TRBV19 with TRBJ2-1, with D possibly TRBD2 on 5 matching bases. The sample was thymocytes. This sequence was found in a human donor. CDR3 bases: TGTGCCAGTAGTATGGCGTACGAGCGGATTCTATACAATGAGCAGTTCTTC. This translates into CASSMAYERILYNEQFF.